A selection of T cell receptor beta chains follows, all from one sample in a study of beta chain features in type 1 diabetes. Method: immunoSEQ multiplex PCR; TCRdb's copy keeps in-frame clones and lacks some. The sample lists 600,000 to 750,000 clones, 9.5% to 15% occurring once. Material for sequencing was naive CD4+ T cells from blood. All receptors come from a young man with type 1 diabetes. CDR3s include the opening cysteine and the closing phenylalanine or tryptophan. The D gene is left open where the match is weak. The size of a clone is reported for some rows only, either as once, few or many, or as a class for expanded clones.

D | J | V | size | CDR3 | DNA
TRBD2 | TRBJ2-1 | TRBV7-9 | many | CASSLLAGGSYNEQFF | TGTGCCAGCAGCCTGCTAGCGGGGGGTTCCTACAATGAGCAGTTCTTC
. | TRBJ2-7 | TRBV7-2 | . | CASSLDPSSYEQYF | TGTGCCAGCAGCTTAGACCCAAGCTCCTACGAGCAGTACTTC
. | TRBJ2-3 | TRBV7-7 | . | CASSSSLVETDTQYF | TGTGCCAGCAGCTCCTCCCTGGTAGAAACAGATACGCAGTATTTT
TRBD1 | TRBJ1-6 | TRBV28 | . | CASSLGLTGDIPPLHF | TGTGCCAGCAGTTTGGGGCTTACAGGGGACATTCCTCCCCTCCACTTT
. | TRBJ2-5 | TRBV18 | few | CASSLQEQETQYF | TGTGCCAGCTCACTACAGGAACAAGAGACCCAGTACTTC
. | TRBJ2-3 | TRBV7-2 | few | CASSPSWHPENTQYF | TGTGCCAGCAGCCCCTCTTGGCATCCCGAAAATACGCAGTATTTT
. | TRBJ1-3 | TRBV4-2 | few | CASSHTGTGSGNTIYF | TGTGCCAGCAGCCACACAGGGACCGGCTCTGGAAACACCATATATTTT
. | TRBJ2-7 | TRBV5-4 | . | CASSLRPSDISYEQYF | TGTGCCAGCAGCTTACGTCCCTCGGACATCTCCTACGAGCAGTACTTC
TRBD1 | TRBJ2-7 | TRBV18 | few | CASSPRTGYGHEQYF | TGTGCCAGCTCACCCCGGACAGGCTACGGCCACGAGCAGTACTTC
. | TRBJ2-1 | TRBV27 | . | CASSLRAAASYNEQFF | TGTGCCAGCAGTTTACGCGCGGCAGCATCCTACAATGAGCAGTTCTTC
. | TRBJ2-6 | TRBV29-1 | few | CSVDGSSGANVLTF | TGCAGCGTTGACGGGAGCTCTGGGGCCAACGTCCTGACTTTC
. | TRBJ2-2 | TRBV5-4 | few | CASSSPGASNTGELFF | TGTGCCAGCAGCTCCCCAGGGGCCTCGAACACCGGGGAGCTGTTTTTT
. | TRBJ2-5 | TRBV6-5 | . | CASSYPGQETQYF | TGTGCCAGCAGTTACCCAGGACAAGAGACCCAGTACTTC
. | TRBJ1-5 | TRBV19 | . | CASRSGLVGPQHF | TGTGCCAGTAGATCGGGCCTGGTGGGGCCCCAGCATTTT
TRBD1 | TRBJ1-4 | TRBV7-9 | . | CASFDDRGSEKLFF | TGTGCCAGCTTTGACGACAGGGGAAGTGAAAAACTGTTTTTT
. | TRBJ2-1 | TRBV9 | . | CASSVEGGDYNEQFF | TGTGCCAGCAGCGTAGAAGGGGGGGATTACAATGAGCAGTTCTTC
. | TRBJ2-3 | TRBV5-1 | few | CASSLFDDTQYF | TGCGCCAGCAGCTTGTTTGACGATACGCAGTATTTT
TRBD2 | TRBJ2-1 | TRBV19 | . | CASSIVSSGGPNNEQFF | TGTGCCAGTAGTATAGTGTCTAGCGGGGGCCCGAACAATGAGCAGTTCTTC
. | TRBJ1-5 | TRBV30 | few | CAWNSGNQPQHF | TGTGCCTGGAACTCGGGCAATCAGCCCCAGCATTTT
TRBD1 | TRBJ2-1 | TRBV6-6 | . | CASSWDRGREQFF | TGTGCCAGCAGTTGGGACAGGGGACGGGAGCAGTTCTTC
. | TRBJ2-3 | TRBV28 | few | CASSLTTDTQYF | TGTGCCAGCAGTTTGACCACAGATACGCAGTATTTT
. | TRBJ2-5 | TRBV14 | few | CASSHRTLETQYF | TGTGCCAGCAGCCACCGGACACTAGAGACCCAGTACTTC
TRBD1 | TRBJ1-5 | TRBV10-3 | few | CAISGQGRNQPQHF | TGTGCCATCAGTGGACAGGGAAGAAATCAGCCCCAGCATTTT
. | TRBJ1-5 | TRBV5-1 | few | CASSLDGYQPQHF | TGCGCCAGCAGCTTGGATGGGTATCAGCCCCAGCATTTT
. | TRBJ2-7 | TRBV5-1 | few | CASSSPGHPTSEQYF | TGCGCCAGCAGCTCCCCGGGACATCCGACTTCAGAGCAGTACTTC
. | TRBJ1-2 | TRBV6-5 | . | CASSYVGGPDYGYTF | TGTGCCAGCAGTTACGTGGGGGGGCCAGACTATGGCTACACCTTC
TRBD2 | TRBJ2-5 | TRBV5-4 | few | CASSSPSGGETQYF | TGTGCCAGCAGCTCCCCTAGCGGGGGAGAGACCCAGTACTTC
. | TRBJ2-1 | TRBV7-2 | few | CASSLGWVTVSNEQFF | TGTGCCAGCAGCTTAGGCTGGGTTACAGTATCCAATGAGCAGTTCTTC
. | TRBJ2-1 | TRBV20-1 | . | CSARRLHEQFF | TGCAGTGCTAGAAGGCTCCATGAGCAGTTCTTC
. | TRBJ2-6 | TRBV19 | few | CASSLGEPGANVLTF | TGTGCCAGTAGTCTAGGGGAACCCGGGGCCAACGTCCTGACTTTC
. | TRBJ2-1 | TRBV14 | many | CASSVDYSYNEQFF | TGTGCCAGCAGCGTAGACTACTCCTACAATGAGCAGTTCTTC
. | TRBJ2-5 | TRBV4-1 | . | CASSQGQYQETQYF | TGCGCCAGCAGCCAAGGGCAGTATCAAGAGACCCAGTACTTC
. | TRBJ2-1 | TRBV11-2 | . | CASSTRLGGKGNEQFF | TGTGCCAGCAGCACCCGTTTAGGGGGAAAAGGGAATGAGCAGTTCTTC
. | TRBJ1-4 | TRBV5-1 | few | CASSLPGINEKLFF | TGCGCCAGCAGCTTGCCAGGGATTAATGAAAAACTGTTTTTT
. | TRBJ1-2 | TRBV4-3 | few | CASSQATYYGYTF | TGCGCCAGCAGCCAAGCAACCTATTATGGCTACACCTTC
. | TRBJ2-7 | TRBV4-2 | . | CASSQQYEQYF | TGTGCCAGCAGCCAGCAGTACGAGCAGTACTTC
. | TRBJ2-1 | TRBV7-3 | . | CASSLSDYNEQFF | TGTGCCAGCAGCTTATCAGACTACAATGAGCAGTTCTTC
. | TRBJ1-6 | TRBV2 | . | CASSEGRGENSPLHF | TGTGCCAGCAGTGAAGGCAGGGGCGAAAATTCACCCCTCCACTTT
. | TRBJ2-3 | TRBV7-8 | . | CASSLTEATDTQYF | TGTGCCAGCAGCTTAACGGAGGCCACAGATACGCAGTATTTT
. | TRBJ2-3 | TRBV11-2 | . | CASSLVVPSYTDTQYF | TGTGCCAGCAGCTTAGTTGTCCCTAGCTACACAGATACGCAGTATTTT
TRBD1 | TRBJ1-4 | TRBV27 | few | CASSSTGATNEKLFF | TGTGCCAGCAGTTCAACAGGGGCAACTAATGAAAAACTGTTTTTT
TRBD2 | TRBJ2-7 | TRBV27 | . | CASTPTSGVDEQYF | TGTGCCAGCACCCCGACTAGCGGGGTTGACGAGCAGTACTTC
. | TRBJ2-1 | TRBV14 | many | CASSQGGAARQFF | TGTGCCAGCAGCCAAGGTGGGGCTGCAAGGCAGTTCTTC
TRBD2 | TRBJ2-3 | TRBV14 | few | CASSLGLAGALTDTQYF | TGTGCCAGCAGCCTGGGACTAGCGGGGGCCCTCACAGATACGCAGTATTTT
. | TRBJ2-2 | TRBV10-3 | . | CATGPPNTGELFF | TGTGCCACCGGACCCCCGAACACCGGGGAGCTGTTTTTT
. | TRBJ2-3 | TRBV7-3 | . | CAMTDTQYF | TGTGCCATGACAGATACGCAGTATTTT
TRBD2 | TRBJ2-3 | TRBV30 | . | CAWTAPGGGPDTQYF | TGTGCCTGGACGGCGCCGGGGGGAGGCCCAGATACGCAGTATTTT
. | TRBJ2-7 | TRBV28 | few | CASSLTTAEQYF | TGTGCCAGCAGCCTCACGACGGCCGAGCAGTACTTC